The T cell receptor (beta chain) under discussion was sequenced for a study of radiotherapy plus CTLA-4 blockade in lung cancer. V gave up 2 bases and J gave up 5 bases, with 16 bases separating them. Per germline, CDR1 MDHEN and CDR2 SYDVKM. The CDR3 has 15 residues. Only in-frame clones appear in the TCRdb table, and some are missing; sequencing was by immunoSEQ multiplex PCR. The sample consists of tens of thousands of clones, more than 70% of them appearing once. This receptor was obtained from a human donor with non-small cell lung cancer whose response to radiotherapy plus ipilimumab could not be evaluated. Some clones in this sample may be carry-over from other donors' samples. Specimen: peripheral blood, collected from a patient treated with radiotherapy plus ipilimumab. J is TRBJ2-7 and V is TRBV28; no firm D call. The CDR3 is CASSLNSLPSDEQYF. The CDR3, as DNA: TGTGCCAGCAGTTTAAACTCCCTACCTAGTGACGAGCAGTACTTC.